A selection of T cell receptor beta chains follows, all from one sample in a study of Ad26.COV2.S vaccination and SARS-CoV-2 variants. Repertoires were generated with immunoSEQ multiplex PCR, while TCRdb's copy carries only in-frame clones and drops some. The table lists 200,000 to 300,000 clones, roughly 90% of them singletons. The input for sequencing was peripheral blood, taken in a trial of Ad26.COV2.S vaccine versus placebo. Source of these receptors: a person aged 18 to 65 who received the Ad26.COV2.S COVID-19 vaccine or a placebo. CDR3s include the opening cysteine and the closing phenylalanine or tryptophan.

V gene | CDR3 protein
TRBV4-2 | CASSQNAEGYGYTF
TRBV28 | CASRLLTAVRVNEQFF
TRBV7-2 | CATILHNEQFF
TRBV5-4 | CASSLASGSTEAFF
TRBV5-6 | CASSLVPDDNEQFF
TRBV29-1 | CSVEEGIYGYTF
TRBV28 | CASSGGLNIYNEQFF
TRBV10-3 | CAIRKARDQETQYF
TRBV30 | CAWSPTGLNQPQHF
TRBV15 | CATSRDRLAETQYF
TRBV7-2 | CASSLGRRLAGGNYEQYF
TRBV6-2/TRBV6-3 | CASSGVLGALGTEAFF
TRBV4-2 | CASSQDGVAQSNEQFF
TRBV19 | CASSIAGQGRNEQYF
TRBV7-2 | CASSSGWGGFYEQYF
TRBV9 | CASSRGSGLGNTIYF
TRBV11-3 | CASSLGQNTEAFF
TRBV28 | CASSLLTRQYGYTF
TRBV3-1/TRBV3-2 | CASSLAGASQETQYF
TRBV19 | CASRNRGTGDNQPQHF
TRBV5-4 | CASSPGGNEQFF
TRBV3-1/TRBV3-2 | CASSQAGTGTYEQYF
TRBV6-5 | CASRTPGASPLHF